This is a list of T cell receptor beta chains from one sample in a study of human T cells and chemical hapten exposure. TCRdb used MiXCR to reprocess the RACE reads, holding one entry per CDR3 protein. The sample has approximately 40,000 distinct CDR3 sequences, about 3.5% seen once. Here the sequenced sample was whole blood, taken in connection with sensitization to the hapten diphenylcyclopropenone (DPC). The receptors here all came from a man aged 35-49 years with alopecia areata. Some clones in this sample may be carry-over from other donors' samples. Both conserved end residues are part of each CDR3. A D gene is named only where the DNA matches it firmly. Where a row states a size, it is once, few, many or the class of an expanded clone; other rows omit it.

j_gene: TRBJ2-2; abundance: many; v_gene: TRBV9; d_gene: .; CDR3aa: CASSPRVVDTGELFF; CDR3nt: TGTGCCAGCAGCCCGCGGGTGGTCGACACCGGGGAGCTGTTTTTT
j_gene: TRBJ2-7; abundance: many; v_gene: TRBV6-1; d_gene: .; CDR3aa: CASSEARGGYEQYF; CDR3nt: TGTGCCAGCAGTGAAGCGCGCGGAGGGTACGAGCAGTACTTC
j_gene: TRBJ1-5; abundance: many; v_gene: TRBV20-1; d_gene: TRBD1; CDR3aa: CSAGRRTGGNQPQHF; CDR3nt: TGCAGTGCCGGGCGGCGGACAGGGGGCAATCAGCCCCAGCATTTT
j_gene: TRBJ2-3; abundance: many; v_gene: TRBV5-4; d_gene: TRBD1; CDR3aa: CASSPTGRTDTQYF; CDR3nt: TGTGCCAGCAGCCCGACAGGGCGAACAGATACGCAGTATTTT
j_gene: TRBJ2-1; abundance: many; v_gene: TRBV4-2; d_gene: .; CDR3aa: CASSQVTGEQFF; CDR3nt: TGTGCCAGCAGCCAAGTAACGGGTGAGCAGTTCTTC
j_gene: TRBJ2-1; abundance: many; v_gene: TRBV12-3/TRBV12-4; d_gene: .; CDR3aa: CASSSLGDSYNEQFF; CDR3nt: TGTGCCAGCAGTTCTCTGGGAGACTCCTACAATGAGCAGTTCTTC
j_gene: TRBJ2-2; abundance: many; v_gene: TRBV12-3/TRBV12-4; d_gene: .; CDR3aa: CASTRDVGELFF; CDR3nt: TGTGCCAGCACCCGGGACGTCGGGGAGCTGTTTTTT
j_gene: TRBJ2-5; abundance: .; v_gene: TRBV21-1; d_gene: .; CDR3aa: CASSKDNLPTLEETQYF; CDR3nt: TGTGCCAGCAGCAAAGATAACCTACCGACACTAGAAGAGACCCAGTACTTC
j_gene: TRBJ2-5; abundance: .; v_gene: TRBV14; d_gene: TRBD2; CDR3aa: CASSRTSGKGTQYF; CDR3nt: TGTGCCAGCAGCCGGACTAGCGGGAAAGGGACCCAGTACTTC
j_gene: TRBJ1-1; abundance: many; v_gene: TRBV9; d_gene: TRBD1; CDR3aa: CASSAGQPAVEAFF; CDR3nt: TGTGCCAGCAGCGCGGGACAGCCCGCAGTTGAAGCTTTCTTT
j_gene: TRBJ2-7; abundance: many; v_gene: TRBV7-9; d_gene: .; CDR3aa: CASSLQRAHLGEQYF; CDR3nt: TGTGCCAGCAGCTTACAGCGGGCCCACCTGGGGGAGCAGTACTTC
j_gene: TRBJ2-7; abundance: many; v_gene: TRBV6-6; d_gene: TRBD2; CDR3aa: CASAPPGGLAGGEQYF; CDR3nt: TGTGCCAGCGCCCCCCCGGGGGGACTAGCGGGAGGCGAGCAGTACTTC
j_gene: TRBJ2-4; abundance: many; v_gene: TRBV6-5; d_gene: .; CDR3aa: CASSSRAGAAKNIQYF; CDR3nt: TGTGCCAGCAGTTCCCGAGCAGGGGCGGCCAAAAACATTCAGTACTTC
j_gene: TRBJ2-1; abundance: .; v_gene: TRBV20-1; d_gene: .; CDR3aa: CSASRFGGESYNEQFF; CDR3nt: TGCAGTGCTTCCCGGTTTGGCGGGGAATCCTACAATGAGCAGTTCTTC
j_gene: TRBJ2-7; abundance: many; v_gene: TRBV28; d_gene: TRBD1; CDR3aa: CASKPGRTGGYYEQYF; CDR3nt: TGTGCCAGCAAGCCAGGACGGACAGGAGGTTATTACGAGCAGTACTTC
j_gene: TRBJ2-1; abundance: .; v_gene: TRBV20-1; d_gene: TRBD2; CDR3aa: CSARAGGEYNEQFF; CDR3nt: TGCAGTGCTAGAGCTGGGGGGGAGTACAATGAGCAGTTCTTC
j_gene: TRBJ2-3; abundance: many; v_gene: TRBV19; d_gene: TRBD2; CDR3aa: CASTPGGGDTQYF; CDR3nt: TGTGCCAGTACCCCGGGGGGGGGAGATACGCAGTATTTT
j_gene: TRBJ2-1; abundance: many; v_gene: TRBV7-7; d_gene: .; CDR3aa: CASSLEESSYNEQFF; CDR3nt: TGTGCCAGCAGCCTGGAGGAAAGCTCCTACAATGAGCAGTTCTTC
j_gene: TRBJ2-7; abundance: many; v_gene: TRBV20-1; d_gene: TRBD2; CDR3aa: CSARVGLAGSYEQYF; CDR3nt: TGCAGTGCTAGAGTGGGACTAGCTGGGTCCTACGAGCAGTACTTC
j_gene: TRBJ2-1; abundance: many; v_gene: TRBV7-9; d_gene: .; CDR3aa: CASSPDRKGGEQFF; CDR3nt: TGTGCCAGCAGCCCCGACAGGAAGGGCGGCGAGCAGTTCTTC
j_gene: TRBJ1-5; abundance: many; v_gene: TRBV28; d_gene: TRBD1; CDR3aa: CASSSLRRQGGNQPQHF; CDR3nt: TGTGCCAGCAGTTCCCTCCGAAGACAGGGGGGGAATCAGCCCCAGCATTTT
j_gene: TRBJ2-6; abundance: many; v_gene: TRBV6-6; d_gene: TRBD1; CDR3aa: CASRDGQGTSGANVLTF; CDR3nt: TGTGCCAGCAGGGACGGACAGGGAACATCTGGGGCCAACGTCCTGACTTTC
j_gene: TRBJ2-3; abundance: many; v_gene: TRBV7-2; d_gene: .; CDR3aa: CASSLWALQTDTQYF; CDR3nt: TGTGCCAGCAGCTTATGGGCCTTACAAACAGATACGCAGTATTTT
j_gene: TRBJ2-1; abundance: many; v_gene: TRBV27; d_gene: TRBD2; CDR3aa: CASSGLARNEQFF; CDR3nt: TGTGCCAGCAGTGGACTAGCAAGAAATGAGCAGTTCTTC
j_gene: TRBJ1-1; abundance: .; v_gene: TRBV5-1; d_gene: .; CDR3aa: CASSSGKGLTEAFF; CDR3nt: TGCGCCAGCAGCTCTGGCAAGGGGCTAACTGAAGCTTTCTTT
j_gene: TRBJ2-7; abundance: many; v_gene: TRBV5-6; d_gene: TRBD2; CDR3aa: CASSLGTAGVYEQYF; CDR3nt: TGTGCCAGCAGCCTGGGGACCGCGGGAGTATACGAGCAGTACTTC
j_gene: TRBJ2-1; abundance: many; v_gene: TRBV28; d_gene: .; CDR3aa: CASMGSSPYNEQFF; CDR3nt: TGTGCCAGCATGGGGTCTAGCCCCTACAATGAGCAGTTCTTC
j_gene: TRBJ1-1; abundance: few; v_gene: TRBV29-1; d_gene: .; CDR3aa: CSVGGAVKAFF; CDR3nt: TGCAGCGTTGGAGGAGCGGTTAAAGCTTTCTTT
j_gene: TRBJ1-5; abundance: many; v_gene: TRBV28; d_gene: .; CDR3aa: CASSNDNSLRPQHF; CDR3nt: TGTGCCAGCAGTAACGACAACTCATTGCGGCCCCAGCATTTT
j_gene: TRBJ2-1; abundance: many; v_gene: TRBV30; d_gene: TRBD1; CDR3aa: CAWSRGQGDNEQFF; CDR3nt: TGTGCCTGGAGTCGCGGACAGGGAGACAATGAGCAGTTCTTC
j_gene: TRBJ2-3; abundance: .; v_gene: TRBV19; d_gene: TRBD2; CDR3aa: CASSTQGLAGVFADTQYF; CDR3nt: TGTGCCAGTAGTACCCAGGGACTAGCGGGAGTCTTTGCAGATACGCAGTATTTT
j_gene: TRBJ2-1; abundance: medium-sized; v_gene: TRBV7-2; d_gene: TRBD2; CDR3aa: CASSLGAGGRGNEQFF; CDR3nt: TGTGCCAGCAGCTTAGGTGCGGGAGGTAGAGGCAATGAGCAGTTCTTC
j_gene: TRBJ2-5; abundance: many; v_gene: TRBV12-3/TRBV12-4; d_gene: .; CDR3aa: CASSPRQGETQYF; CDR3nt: TGTGCCAGCAGTCCACGTCAGGGTGAGACCCAGTACTTC
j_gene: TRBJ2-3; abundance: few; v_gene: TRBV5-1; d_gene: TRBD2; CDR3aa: CASSLEASGSFGTDTQYF; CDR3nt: TGCGCCAGCAGCTTGGAGGCTAGCGGGAGTTTTGGCACAGATACGCAGTATTTT
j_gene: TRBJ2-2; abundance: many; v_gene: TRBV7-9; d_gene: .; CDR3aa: CASSSTPGLTAPFSTGELFF; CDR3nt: TGTGCCAGCAGCTCAACCCCGGGACTCACAGCACCCTTCTCGACCGGGGAGCTGTTTTTT
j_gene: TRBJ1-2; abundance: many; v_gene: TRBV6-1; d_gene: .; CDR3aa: CASSERADLGGYTF; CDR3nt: TGTGCCAGCAGTGAAAGGGCAGATTTGGGTGGCTACACCTTC
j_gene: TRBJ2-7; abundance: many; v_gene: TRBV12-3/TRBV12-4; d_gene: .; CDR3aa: CASSSRDTPLYEQYF; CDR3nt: TGTGCCAGCAGTTCCCGGGACACCCCCCTCTACGAGCAGTACTTC
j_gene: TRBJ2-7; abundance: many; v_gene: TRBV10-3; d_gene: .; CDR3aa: CAIGGPLEAPYEQYF; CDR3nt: TGTGCCATCGGTGGGCCTTTAGAGGCCCCCTACGAGCAGTACTTC